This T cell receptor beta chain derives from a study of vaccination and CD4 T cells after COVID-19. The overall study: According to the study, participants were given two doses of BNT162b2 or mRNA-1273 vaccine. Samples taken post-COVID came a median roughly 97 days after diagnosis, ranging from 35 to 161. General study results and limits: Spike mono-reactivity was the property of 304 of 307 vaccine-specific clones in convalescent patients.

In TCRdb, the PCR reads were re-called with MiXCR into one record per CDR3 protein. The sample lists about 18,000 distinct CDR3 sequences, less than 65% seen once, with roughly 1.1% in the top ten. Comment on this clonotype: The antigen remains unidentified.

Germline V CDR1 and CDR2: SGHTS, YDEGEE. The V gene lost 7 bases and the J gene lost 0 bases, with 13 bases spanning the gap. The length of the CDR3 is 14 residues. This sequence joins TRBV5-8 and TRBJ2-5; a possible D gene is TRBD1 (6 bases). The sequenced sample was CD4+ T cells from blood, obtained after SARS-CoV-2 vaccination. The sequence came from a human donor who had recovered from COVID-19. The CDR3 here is CASLPPGDQETQYF. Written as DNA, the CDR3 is TGTGCCAGCCTACCTCCAGGGGACCAAGAGACCCAGTACTTC. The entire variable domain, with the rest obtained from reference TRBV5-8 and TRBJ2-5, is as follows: EAGVTQSPTHLIKTRGQQATLRCSPISGHTSVYWYQQALGLGLQFLLWYDEGEERNRGNFPPRFSGRQFPNYSSELNVNALELEDSALYLCASLPPGDQETQYFGPGTRLLVL.